This TCR beta chain was sequenced during a study of blood T cell repertoires in COVID-19. Losses at the gene ends were 5 bases for V and 0 bases for J; bases not matched to a gene: 7. Germline V gene lookup returns CDR1 SEHNR and CDR2 FQNEAQ (reference sequence). The CDR3 is made up of 17 amino acids. Measured with immunoSEQ multiplex PCR; TCRdb has only the in-frame clones, and not every one. The data hold more than 200,000 clones, with more than 65% observed a single time. The rearrangement links TRBV7-9 to TRBJ2-6, with 7 positions matching TRBD1. What was sequenced was peripheral blood. This TCR derives from a man aged 45-65 years with active or convalescent COVID-19. CDR3 DNA: TGTGCCAGCAGCCAAACCGACAGGGCCTCTGGGGCCAACGTCCTGACTTTC. Amino acids: CASSQTDRASGANVLTF.